In this sample, the clone carrying this T cell receptor (beta chain) turned up once. The antigen remains undetermined. Trimming took off 8 bases at V and 6 bases at J, with 16 bases between the two ends. Looked up from germline, CDR1 is SQVTM and CDR2 is ANQGSEA. This CDR3 comprises 12 residues. This sample was included in a study of lymphopenia after photon versus proton radiotherapy. The method was immunoSEQ multiplex PCR; TCRdb's version includes in-frame clones alone and lacks a portion of them. The repertoire holds under 30,000 clones, with 80% to 90% as singletons. Notes on the study in general: A bigger post-nadir fall in TCR diversity correlated inversely with survival time in deceased patients. Only patients who died were analyzed for survival; proton advantage is unproven. Post-nadir diversity loss with photons came from oligoclonal expansion, particularly CD8+ Temra cells. Proton therapy kept repertoires fairly stable, unlike photons, which gained effector/memory cells.

The chain uses TRBV29-1 and TRBJ1-1; D perhaps matches TRBD1 (5 bases). The sample in question was peripheral blood, obtained from a patient treated with photon-based radiotherapy. This sequence originates from a man aged 45-60 years with gastric cancer. The CDR3 DNA follows: TGCAGCACCACCGGGACCTGGGCTGAAGCTTTCTTT. Amino acid sequence: CSTTGTWAEAFF.